This TCR beta chain was observed in a study of T cells in Graves' hyperthyroidism and ophthalmopathy. Study-level points and caveats: Blood held most thyroid clonotypes expanded above 0.001 frequency.

Comments on this clonotype: Its antigen is still unknown.

Germline V gene sequence: CDR1 KGHDR, CDR2 SFDVKD. Trimming pared 12 bases from V and 5 bases from J, leaving 10 bases between. This CDR3 comprises 10 residues. Patients were excluded because of uncontrolled infection, other autoimmune disease, pregnancy or lactation. Orbital computed tomography and thyroid ultrasound, together with serum TRAb and thyroxine and clinical symptoms, were used for diagnoses. TCR beta CDR3 regions were amplified from RNA transcripts. The study used the HTBI primer set for a first-round RT-PCR of the TCR CDR3. TCRdb re-analysed the multiplex PCR reads in MiXCR, keeping a single row per CDR3 protein. Of around 520,000 distinct CDR3 sequences listed, roughly 25% are singletons.

The sample comprised blood. The chain recombines TRBV24-1 with TRBJ2-7; D is undetermined. The clonotype was recovered from a woman between 25 and 40 years old with Graves' ophthalmopathy. The CDR3 reads CASTGDEQYF. The CDR3 coding sequence is TGTGCCTCCACCGGCGACGAGCAGTACTTC.